The source of this TCR beta chain is a study of blood T cell repertoires in COVID-19. Study summary: Material from acute and convalescent COVID-19 was sourced from the United States, Italy and Spain. PBMCs, B-cell-depleted T cells, or T cells provided the cDNA or gDNA that made up the material.

As handled by the study authors: Reference gene primer amplification yielded estimated nucleated cell counts. The protocol was immunoSEQ multiplex PCR, while the TCRdb copy is restricted to in-frame clones and leaves out a portion. That table furnishes V, J and clone size, whereas the DNA furnished D and trimming. The table includes tens of thousands of clones, around four fifths detected once. Germline CDR1 and CDR2: MNHEY and SMNVEV (reference sequence). CDR3 length equals 14 residues. A word on this clone: At one end the junction does not follow the germline gene, possibly because of a read error.

What was sequenced was peripheral blood. This sequence joins TRBV27 and TRBJ2-3; 8 bases map to TRBD2. This TCR came from a human donor in a cohort sampled during active COVID-19. The CDR3 protein is CASAGGGEHRYAVF. Written as DNA, the CDR3 is TGTGCCAGCGCGGGGGGAGGGGAGCACAGATACGCAGTATTT.